This is a list of T cell receptor beta chains from one sample in a study of T cell changes during pregnancy in multiple sclerosis. The table came from immunoSEQ multiplex PCR; TCRdb's copy has only in-frame clones and leaves some out. The sample has about 89,000 clones; over 85% are singletons. The starting material was peripheral blood, obtained after pregnancy. Source of these receptors: a female donor in good health, enrolled as a control in a pregnancy study. Each CDR3 is given without its conserved first and last residue. D genes are given only for firm matches. Size values are once, few and many counts, or a class for expanded clones, and some rows have none.

CDR3aa	d_gene	abundance	v_gene	j_gene
ASSKDRSNEQY	NA	once	TRBV2	TRBJ2-7
ASSRRDEQF	NA	NA	TRBV4-2	TRBJ2-1
ASSLGTESNQPQH	NA	NA	TRBV5-1	TRBJ1-5
ASNRGYEQY	NA	NA	TRBV2	TRBJ2-7
ASSSTASTDTQY	NA	NA	TRBV5-6	TRBJ2-3
ASSSHPANEQF	NA	NA	TRBV7-2	TRBJ2-1
ARSPKRRSGAEQY	TRBD2	NA	TRBV5-3	TRBJ2-7
ASSQSGGYNEQF	TRBD2	NA	TRBV5-1	TRBJ2-1
AISESEGGAGNTIY	NA	NA	TRBV10-3	TRBJ1-3
ASRRESNQPQH	NA	NA	TRBV2	TRBJ1-5
ASSYRAGLEL	TRBD2	NA	TRBV6-5	TRBJ2-1